The 9 T cell receptor beta chains in this list originate from one sample, sequenced in a study of control samples from healthy donors and cancer patients. Here immunoSEQ multiplex PCR was the method, and the copy in TCRdb shows in-frame clones only, minus some. Of 160,000 or so clones detected, over 95% appear once; the ten largest clones hold 0.95% to 1.1%. What was sequenced was blood. The receptors come from a woman aged 25 to 39 in good health.

CDR3 in DNA: TGTGCCAGCAGCTTATTAGGGGTTGGTGCCTATGGCTACACCTTC. It yields the protein CASSLLGVGAYGYTF. The chain joins TRBV7-9 to TRBJ1-2, with a possible D match to TRBD1 (5 bases). From germline, CDR1 is SEHNR and CDR2 FQNEAQ (reference sequence). The CDR3 is made up of 15 amino acids. Trimming took 2 bases from V and 4 from J, leaving 14 bases between them. Supplemented by reference TRBV7-9 and TRBJ1-2, the full variable domain reads DTGVSQNPRHKITKRGQNVTFRCDPISEHNRLYWYRQTLGQGPEFLTYFQNEAQLEKSRLLSDRFSAERPKGSFSTLEIQRTEQGDSAMYLCASSLLGVGAYGYTFGSGTRLTVV.

A single count supports this clone. CDR3 nucleotide sequence: TGTGCCAGCAGCTCAGGCCCCGCTGGAACTAATGAAAAACTGTTTTTT. It encodes CASSSGPAGTNEKLFF. The chain employs TRBV7-2 and TRBJ1-4, with D hard to call. The CDR3 runs 16 residues. The germline CDR1 and CDR2 sequences are SGHTA and FQGNSA. Trimming cost V 4 bases and J 1 base, with 13 bases left between them.

The CDR3 reads CASRGQGANEKLFF. In DNA, the CDR3 is TGTGCCAGCAGGGGACAGGGGGCTAATGAAAAACTGTTTTTT. The V call is TRBV7-9, the J call TRBJ1-4; 11 bases are shared with TRBD1. The junction had 0 bases not matched to a gene; V was cut back by 6 bases and J by 3 bases. Germline V gene sequence: CDR1 SEHNR, CDR2 FQNEAQ (reference sequence). The CDR3 loop spans 14 amino acids.

In the case of this clone: At one end, the junction sequence differs from germline, possibly due to a read error. The chain combines TRBV6-5 with TRBJ1-4, with D maybe TRBD1 (5 bases). CDR3 length: 14 residues. CDR1 is MNHEY and CDR2 is SVGAGI in the germline V gene. CDR3 protein: CASSSGGEDEKLSF. DNA of the CDR3: TGTGCCAGCAGTTCGGGGGGGGAGGATGAAAAACTGTCTTTT.

The chain employs TRBV27 and TRBJ2-7; D not certain. The CDR3 runs 14 residues. Germline CDR1 MNHEY, CDR2 SMNVEV (reference sequence). Trimming shortened V by 4 bases and J by 2 bases, and 12 bases separated the two germline ends. As DNA, the CDR3 is TGTGCCAGCAGTTCAGGCCTGACTGCCTACGAGCAGTACTTC. It codes for CASSSGLTAYEQYF.

The genes are TRBV28 and TRBJ1-2, with no clear D. The CDR3 length is 13 residues. V gave up 2 bases and J gave up 7 bases, with 11 bases separating them. CDR1 is MDHEN and CDR2 is SYDVKM in the germline V gene. CDR3 amino acids: CASSLDGSVGYTF. The CDR3 bases are TGTGCCAGCAGTTTAGATGGAAGCGTTGGCTACACCTTC.

The V gene is TRBV7-9, the J gene TRBJ1-1; D remains unclear. V was cut by 6 bases and J by 7 bases, with 15 bases left in between. The CDR3 length is 13 residues. Per the germline V gene, CDR1 is SEHNR and CDR2 is FQNEAQ (reference sequence). The DNA for the CDR3 is TGTGCCAGCAGGGTAGCGGCACGGGGTGAAGCTTTCTTT. Amino acids: CASRVAARGEAFF.

This chain uses TRBV25-1 with TRBJ1-5; 7 bases are a match to TRBD1. CDR1 is MGHDK and CDR2 is SYGVNS in the germline V gene. This CDR3 is built from 13 residues. Trimming at V came to 5 bases and at J to 5 bases, leaving 3 bases not matched to a gene. The CDR3 region has the DNA TGTGCCAGCAGTAACACAGGGGATCAGCCCCAGCATTTT. This encodes CASSNTGDQPQHF.

J is TRBJ2-3 and V is TRBV19, with 9 positions matching TRBD1. Germline loops: CDR1 LNHDA, CDR2 SQIVND (reference sequence). The CDR3 runs to 17 residues. The J segment lost 4 bases and the V segment lost 1 base, leaving 9 bases of the junction unmatched. The CDR3 loop is CASSIAGGQGSADTQYF. DNA of the CDR3: TGTGCCAGTAGTATAGCCGGCGGACAGGGGAGCGCAGATACGCAGTATTTT.